What follows describes a single T cell receptor (beta chain). CDR1 SEHNR and CDR2 FQNEAQ come from the germline V gene (reference sequence). CDR3 length: 14 amino acids. V lost 3 bases, J lost 6 bases, and 14 bases lay in between. This specimen comes from a study of shared clonotypes between healthy human individuals. Sequencing was performed with immunoSEQ multiplex PCR; in TCRdb, only in-frame clones are kept and a portion is missing. Altogether approximately 2,300,000 clones are present, about 90% being singletons, with the ten largest covering approximately 0.4%. Source material: naive CD4+ T cells from PBMCs. The subset denotes: CD45RA+ positively selected. This chain links TRBV7-9 with TRBJ1-2, with unresolved D. The TCR originated in a man younger than 35 in good health. Some clones in this sample may be carry-over from other donors' samples. The CDR3 protein is CASSFRGFYDGYTF. CDR3 nucleotides: TGTGCCAGCAGCTTTCGGGGATTTTACGATGGCTACACCTTC.